The subject of this entry is one T cell receptor beta chain. This entry comes from a study of blood T cell repertoires in COVID-19. Overall study context: Acute and convalescent COVID-19 samples came from the United States, Italy and Spain. Sample material is recorded as cDNA or gDNA derived from T cells, B-cell-depleted T cells, or PBMCs.

CDR1 is SGHNT, CDR2 YENEEA, per germline. The CDR3 runs 16 residues. The germline V and J ends were trimmed by 0 bases and 4 bases, with 15 bases remaining between them. In the source study's methods: Reference gene primer amplification gave nucleated cell count estimates. Profiling relied on immunoSEQ multiplex PCR, and the TCRdb table lists in-frame clones only, not all of them. The D gene and trimming were derived from the DNA, and the V and J assignments and clone size from that table. The sample records about 88,000 clones, 90% to 95% being singletons. Material: peripheral blood. The chain links TRBV11-3 to TRBJ2-5; possible D gene TRBD2, 6 bases. This TCR was sampled from a man aged 55 to 70 with acute or convalescent COVID-19. The CDR3 spells CASSLDLAGPGETQYF. Written as DNA, the CDR3 is TGTGCCAGCAGCTTAGATCTGGCGGGACCTGGAGAGACCCAGTACTTC. The full variable domain, completed using reference TRBV11-3 and TRBJ2-5, is EAGVVQSPRYKIIEKKQPVAFWCNPISGHNTLYWYLQNLGQGPELLIRYENEEAVDDSQLPKDRFSAERLKGVDSTLKIQPAELGDSAVYLCASSLDLAGPGETQYFGPGTRLLVL.